This TCR beta chain was sequenced during a study of shared clonotypes between healthy human individuals. Caucasian adults living in Nashville, Tennessee, provided all samples. V shed 6 bases and J 5 bases; nucleotides not matched to a gene: 14. Germline V gene lookup returns CDR1 KGHSH and CDR2 LQKENI. The CDR3 is 16 residues long. Ten immunoSEQ deep assay plates were used to sequence the DNA of unsorted PBMCs. How the authors handled the data: ImmunoSEQ only sent back junction sequences with no quality scores, so filtering was done differently. The data were produced by immunoSEQ multiplex PCR, yet TCRdb's version contains in-frame clones alone and is incomplete. The V and J calls and clone size are taken from that table; D and trimming were inferred from the DNA. Of about 480,000 clones listed, almost 80% are singletons.

The receptor's source is a woman between 40 and 55 years old in good health. Some clones in this sample may be carry-over from other donors' samples. V gene TRBV18 combines with J gene TRBJ2-5; 8 bases are a match to TRBD2. Sequenced sample: PBMCs. CDR3 in DNA: TGTGCCAGCTCCCAAGGGACTAGTACTTACCTGGAGACCCAGTACTTC. This sequence encodes CASSQGTSTYLETQYF. Drawing the rest from reference TRBV18 and TRBJ2-5, the complete variable domain is NAGVMQNPRHLVRRRGQEARLRCSPMKGHSHVYWYRQLPEEGLKFMVYLQKENIIDESGMPKERFSAEFPKEGPSILRIQQVVRGDSAAYFCASSQGTSTYLETQYFGPGTRLLVL.